Below, 21 T cell receptor beta chains from the same sample are listed, as sequenced in a study of blood T cell repertoires in COVID-19. Only in-frame clones appear in the TCRdb table, and some are missing; sequencing was by immunoSEQ multiplex PCR. The profile shows about 400,000 clones, approximately 85% of them singletons. The sample comprised PBMCs or T cells enriched from blood (not recorded which). Source of these receptors: a woman aged 35 to 49 with acute COVID-19.

The chain couples TRBV19 to TRBJ2-3, with TRBD2 identical over 8 bases. With 4 bases clipped from V and 0 bases from J, the junction kept 6 bases outside the gene matches. Germline lookup yields CDR1 LNHDA and CDR2 SQIVND (reference sequence). The length of the CDR3 is 16 residues. The CDR3 nucleotides are TGTGCCAGTAGTAATCGCGGGGGGTCTAGCACAGATACGCAGTATTTT. It specifies CASSNRGGSSTDTQYF.

The CDR3 DNA is TGTGCCAGCAGTCGAGCGACAGGGCATTCACCCCTCCACTTT. Its protein is CASSRATGHSPLHF. This chain connects TRBV6-5 to TRBJ1-6, with 7 bases matching TRBD1. CDR3 size: 14 residues. Germline CDR1 MNHEY, CDR2 SVGAGI. V was clipped by 5 bases and J by 8 bases; unmatched bases: 6.

V usage is TRBV3-1 (or the pseudogene TRBV3-2) and J usage is TRBJ2-3, with D maybe TRBD1 (6 bases). The CDR3 is made up of 14 amino acids. CDR1 is LGHDT, CDR2 YNNKEL, per germline (reference sequence). Trimming removed 3 bases from V and 4 bases from J, with 11 bases in between. The CDR3 region is CASSHRTDPDTQYF. As DNA, the CDR3 is TGTGCCAGCAGCCACAGGACAGACCCAGATACGCAGTATTTT.

The chain combines TRBV18 with TRBJ1-1, with D unclear. Trimming took 3 bases from V and 1 from J, leaving 6 bases between them. This CDR3 spans 13 amino acids. The germline gives CDR1 KGHSH, CDR2 LQKENI. This CDR3 is CASSPSENTEAFF. As DNA, the CDR3 is TGTGCCAGCTCACCGTCAGAGAACACTGAAGCTTTCTTT.

The rearrangement joins TRBV5-1 to TRBJ2-7, with 10 bases identical to TRBD1. Germline V lookup: CDR1 SGHRS, CDR2 YFSETQ. The CDR3 is 15 amino acids. The V segment lost 4 bases and the J segment 9 bases; nucleotides outside the gene matches: 13. CDR3 sequence (DNA): TGCGCCAGCAGCGTGACAGGGGGCGAACAGGGGCGGCAGTACTTC. This sequence encodes CASSVTGGEQGRQYF.

This clone appeared once. One end of the junction is discordant with germline, which a read error may explain. The J gene is TRBJ2-1, the V gene TRBV2; D is perhaps TRBD1 or TRBD2 (5 bases each). The germline V gene encodes CDR1 SNHLY and CDR2 FYNNEI. The CDR3 contains 13 residues. The CDR3 nucleotides read TGTGCCAGCGGTGAGGGGCCCTACAATGAGCAGTTCTTC. It translates to CASGEGPYNEQFF.

The chain couples TRBV5-8 to TRBJ1-6, with TRBD1 as a possible D gene (6 bases). Germline CDR1 reads SGHTS; CDR2 reads YDEGEE. CDR3 length: 17 residues. The V gene lost 2 bases and the J gene lost 7 bases, with 19 bases spanning the gap. The CDR3, as DNA: TGTGCCAGCAGCTTCCGGGGGGCAAACATCGGAAATTCACCCCTCCACTTT. As protein: CASSFRGANIGNSPLHF.

Comments on this clone: The junction does not match germline at one end; this may be a read error. V and J are TRBV24-1 and TRBJ1-2; tentative D call: TRBD1 (5 bases). The CDR3 loop spans 11 amino acids. Germline values: CDR1 KGHDR, CDR2 SFDVKD. CDR3 sequence: CATSDYGQLIF. The CDR3 coding sequence is TGTGCCACCAGTGATTACGGACAACTCATCTTC.

The V gene is TRBV25-1, the J gene TRBJ2-4, with D possibly TRBD1 on 6 matching bases. CDR1 MGHDK and CDR2 SYGVNS come from the germline V gene. This CDR3 region has 14 residues. Trimming took 1 base from V and 8 from J, leaving 12 bases between them. The CDR3 DNA is TGTGCCAGCAGTGAATCAAGAGGGGGATACATTCAGTACTTC. Protein sequence: CASSESRGGYIQYF.

The rearrangement uses TRBV3-1 (or the pseudogene TRBV3-2) and TRBJ1-2, with 8 bases lining up with TRBD1. V lost 4 bases to trimming and J lost 5 bases; unmatched junction nucleotides: 6. The CDR3 is 14 amino acids. Per germline, CDR1 LGHDT and CDR2 YNNKEL (reference sequence). The CDR3 region is CASSRGQGWYGYTF. In DNA form, the CDR3 reads TGTGCCAGCAGCCGTGGACAGGGTTGGTATGGCTACACCTTC.

This chain connects TRBV10-3 to TRBJ1-2, with 8 bases that match TRBD1. This CDR3 is built from 14 residues. CDR1 and CDR2 from the germline V gene are ENHRY and SYGVKD. V dropped 8 bases and J dropped 8; count of bases not matched to a gene: 13. CDR3 region: CAILGVGQVRGYTF. CDR3 nucleotide sequence: TGTGCCATCCTCGGGGTGGGACAGGTGAGAGGCTACACCTTC.

The chain couples TRBV5-1 to TRBJ2-3, with 9 bases fitting TRBD1. The CDR3 has 16 residues. Germline-derived CDR1 and CDR2 are SGHRS and YFSETQ. The V gene end was trimmed by 4 bases and the J gene end by 1 base; junction bases not matched to a gene: 7. The CDR3 sequence: CASSHSQGAGTDTQYF. CDR3 nucleotide sequence: TGCGCCAGCAGCCATTCACAGGGGGCCGGCACAGATACGCAGTATTTT.

This clone was observed once. The rearrangement links TRBV7-9 to TRBJ1-2; 12 nucleotides line up with TRBD1. The CDR3 loop spans 17 amino acids. Germline CDR1 is SEHNR and CDR2 is FQNEAQ (reference sequence). V dropped 5 bases and J dropped 0; count of bases not matched to a gene: 7. CDR3 amino acids: CASSPRDRGLSNYGYTF. The CDR3 region has the DNA TGTGCCAGCAGCCCCAGGGACAGGGGGCTATCTAACTATGGCTACACCTTC.

J is TRBJ1-1 and V is TRBV18, with D uncertain. V shed 3 bases and J shed 8 bases, with 7 bases lying between them. CDR1 KGHSH and CDR2 LQKENI come from the germline V gene. The CDR3 contains 11 residues. The CDR3 bases are TGTGCCAGCTCACCGGGCCAGGAAGCTTTCTTT. Residues: CASSPGQEAFF.

V usage is TRBV5-1 and J usage is TRBJ2-5, with 9 bases aligning to TRBD2. Germline assignment: CDR1 SGHRS and CDR2 YFSETQ. This CDR3 contains 14 residues. Germline trimming cut 0 bases from V and 6 bases from J; bases unmatched to any gene: 3. CDR3 bases: TGCGCCAGCAGCTTGGATGCGGGGGGGAAGACCCAGTACTTC. Its protein product is CASSLDAGGKTQYF.

The CDR3 here is CASSSGYGGEAFF. For the CDR3, the DNA is TGTGCCAGTAGTTCGGGGTACGGCGGAGAAGCTTTCTTT. V gene TRBV19 combines with J gene TRBJ1-1, with D uncertain. Trimming left V 5 bases short and J 8 bases short, with 15 bases between. This CDR3 region has 13 residues. Germline assignment: CDR1 LNHDA and CDR2 SQIVND (reference sequence).

Concerning this clone itself: An end of the junction does not agree with germline; a read error may underlie this. J is TRBJ2-1 and V is TRBV5-1; 15 bases line up with TRBD2. Germline CDR1 SGHRS, CDR2 YFSETQ. CDR3 length: 15 amino acids. The CDR3 DNA reads TGCGCCAGCACGCCTAGTCCGGGGACTAGCGGGGGGTGGGTCTTC. Translated, it gives CASTPSPGTSGGWVF.

The chain couples TRBV18 to TRBJ2-1; D might be TRBD2 (5 bases). This CDR3 contains 16 residues. Germline V lookup: CDR1 KGHSH, CDR2 LQKENI. Trimming took 5 bases from V and 0 from J, leaving 14 bases between them. CDR3 DNA: TGTGCCAGCTCATTCGGACTTTCCGGCTCCTACAATGAGCAGTTCTTC. Its protein is CASSFGLSGSYNEQFF.

The chain has TRBV5-1 and TRBJ2-5; TRBD1 matches 8 bases. The length of the CDR3 is 15 residues. Germline lookup yields CDR1 SGHRS and CDR2 YFSETQ. V lost 3 bases, J lost 5 bases, and 9 bases stayed unmatched. Here the CDR3 reads CASSWTGSLHETQYF. CDR3 DNA sequence: TGCGCCAGCAGCTGGACAGGGAGCCTCCACGAGACCCAGTACTTC.

The rearrangement links TRBV7-9 to TRBJ2-2, with TRBD1 matching over 7 bases. The CDR3 has 19 residues. Looked up from germline, CDR1 is SEHNR and CDR2 is FQNEAQ (reference sequence). Trimming cost V 5 bases and J 2 bases; bases outside gene matches: 17. The CDR3 sequence is CASSPLDRVDWNNTGELFF. CDR3 DNA: TGTGCCAGCAGCCCCCTAGACAGGGTGGATTGGAATAACACCGGGGAGCTGTTTTTT.

The chain joins TRBV15 to TRBJ1-1; D unresolved. Germline V CDR1 and CDR2: LNHNV, YYDKDF (reference sequence). This CDR3 has 14 residues. V dropped 1 base and J dropped 0 bases, with 6 bases sitting between them. The CDR3 here is CATSRAILNTEAFF. The CDR3 DNA follows: TGTGCCACCAGCAGAGCCATTCTGAACACTGAAGCTTTCTTT.